The 17 T cell receptor beta chains below come from one sample, sequenced in a study of T cell repertoires in cytomegalovirus infection. TCRdb recomputed calls from the reads with MiXCR, one row per CDR3 protein. The table lists approximately 1,000,000 distinct CDR3 sequences, 30% to 40% of them singletons. These receptors lack a known antigen. The sequencing used cultured CD8+ T cells from PBMCs, collected from culture after CMV antigen stimulation. The receptors shown here come from a human donor in good health (CMV status not recorded). Some clones in this sample may be carry-over from other donors' samples.

This chain uses TRBV6-8 with TRBJ1-2; D not certain. CDR1 MNHGY and CDR2 SAAAGT come from the germline V gene. V was cut by 0 bases and J by 7 bases, with 9 bases left in between. This CDR3 comprises 13 residues. CDR3 sequence reads: CASSYSEGSGYTF. The CDR3, as DNA: TGTGCCAGCAGTTACTCTGAAGGGAGTGGCTACACCTTC.

This CDR3 is CASQPYRATNEKLFF. CDR3 in DNA: TGTGCCAGCCAGCCGTATAGGGCAACTAATGAAAAACTGTTTTTT. The chain combines TRBV4-2 with TRBJ1-4; D remains unclear. The CDR3 covers 15 residues. Germline-derived CDR1 and CDR2 are LGHNA and YNFKEQ. V dropped 8 bases and J dropped 0 bases, with 13 bases sitting between them.

The chain links TRBV13 to TRBJ1-2, with a tentative D call TRBD1 (5 bases). The V and J ends lost 5 bases and 7 bases respectively, with 11 bases between them. Germline V CDR1 and CDR2: PRHDT, FYEKMQ (reference sequence). There are 12 residues in the CDR3. This CDR3 is CASSAPGIGYTF. In nucleotides, the CDR3 is TGTGCCAGCAGCGCTCCAGGGATTGGCTACACCTTC.

The chain recombines TRBV19 with TRBJ1-1; 8 bases match TRBD1. Germline V lookup: CDR1 LNHDA, CDR2 SQIVND (reference sequence). The CDR3 sequence is 17 residues long. V was pared by 6 bases and J by 3 bases, with 15 bases of the junction left unmatched. The CDR3 nucleotides read TGTGCCAGTAGGGAGATGGGCAGGGGGCGGAGTGACACTGAAGCTTTCTTT. Translated: CASREMGRGRSDTEAFF.

This clonotype turned up a few times. The V and J genes are TRBV4-1 and TRBJ2-3; a possible D gene is TRBD2 (6 bases). The germline V gene has CDR1 MGHRA and CDR2 YSYEKL. V gave up 0 bases and J gave up 1 base, with 11 bases separating them. This CDR3 is 16 amino acids long. The CDR3 loop is CASSQDPSGGTDTQYF. CDR3 bases: TGCGCCAGCAGCCAAGATCCCTCGGGGGGCACAGATACGCAGTATTTT.

This chain links TRBV2 with TRBJ2-1; D remains ambiguous. CDR3 length: 17 residues. Deletions cut 3 bases from V and 0 bases from J, with 15 bases between. Germline V gene data show CDR1 as SNHLY and CDR2 as FYNNEI. CDR3 protein: CASSESTFPSSYNEQFF. CDR3 sequence (DNA): TGTGCCAGCAGTGAGTCGACCTTCCCAAGCTCCTACAATGAGCAGTTCTTC. The entire variable domain, with the rest obtained from reference TRBV2 and TRBJ2-1, is as follows: EPEVTQTPSHQVTQMGQEVILRCVPISNHLYFYWYRQILGQKVEFLVSFYNNEISEKSEIFDDQFSVERPDGSNFTLKIRSTKLEDSAMYFCASSESTFPSSYNEQFFGPGTRLTVL.

This chain connects TRBV6-1 to TRBJ2-3; TRBD2 is a possible D gene (5 bases). Per germline, CDR1 MNHNS and CDR2 SASEGT. Deletions cut 6 bases from V and 5 bases from J, with 18 bases between. This CDR3 region has 15 residues. CDR3 sequence: CASSRWVGVGDTQYF. The DNA for the CDR3 is TGTGCCAGCAGCCGCTGGGTCGGGGTGGGAGATACGCAGTATTTT.

V usage is TRBV20-1 and J usage is TRBJ2-5; 8 bases agree with TRBD1. The CDR3 runs 16 residues. The J segment lost 5 bases and the V segment lost 4 bases, leaving 15 bases of the junction unmatched. Per germline, CDR1 DFQATT and CDR2 SNEGSKA (reference sequence). CDR3 DNA sequence: TGCAGTGCTAATGGCCTCCAGACAGGGGCAGGCGAGACCCAGTACTTC. Amino acid sequence: CSANGLQTGAGETQYF.

The chain is built from TRBV29-1 and TRBJ2-3; 12 positions match TRBD2. The germline gives CDR1 SQVTM, CDR2 ANQGSEA. The CDR3 extends over 13 amino acids. V trimming: 6 bases; J trimming: 5 bases; junction bases outside the gene matches: 3. The chain's CDR3 is CSVLAGGGDTQYF. Here the CDR3 DNA reads TGCAGCGTACTAGCGGGGGGCGGAGATACGCAGTATTTT.

This chain uses TRBV27 with TRBJ2-7; 16 bases fit TRBD2. The CDR3 length is 16 residues. J gave up 4 bases and V 0 bases, and 0 bases lay outside the gene matches. CDR1 is MNHEY, CDR2 SMNVEV, per germline (reference sequence). In DNA form, the CDR3 reads TGTGCCAGCAGTTTATCGGGACTAGCGGGGGGGTACGAGCAGTACGTC. Translation gives CASSLSGLAGGYEQYV.

This clonotype was detected only a few times. The V call is TRBV6-2 or TRBV6-3, the J call TRBJ2-7; TRBD1 agrees at 7 bases. The CDR3 consists of 16 residues. Germline V CDR1 and CDR2: MNHEY, SVGEGT. The ends lost 2 bases at V and 0 bases at J; junction bases unmatched: 7. CDR3 DNA sequence: TGTGCCAGCAGTTACCCAGGACAGGAAGCCTCCTACGAGCAGTACTTC. Translating gives CASSYPGQEASYEQYF.

This clonotype was counted a few times. The gene calls are TRBV27 and TRBJ2-1; either TRBD1 or TRBD2 may supply D (5 bases each). The germline V and J ends were trimmed by 0 bases and 8 bases, with 11 bases remaining between them. The CDR3 is 14 residues long. Looked up from germline, CDR1 is MNHEY and CDR2 is SMNVEV (reference sequence). CDR3 residues: CASSLSGEIDEQFF. The CDR3 nucleotides read TGTGCCAGCAGTTTATCGGGGGAAATCGATGAGCAGTTCTTC.

This chain links TRBV27 with TRBJ2-7, with 7 nucleotides matching TRBD1. The germline V gene encodes CDR1 MNHEY and CDR2 SMNVEV (reference sequence). V dropped 4 bases and J dropped 0; count of bases not matched to a gene: 3. CDR3 length: 14 amino acids. The CDR3 spells CASSSDRHSYEQYF. CDR3 DNA: TGTGCCAGCAGTTCGGACAGGCACTCCTACGAGCAGTACTTC.

V and J are TRBV5-6 and TRBJ1-2, with D hard to call. Germline V lookup: CDR1 SGHDT, CDR2 YYEEEE. V shed 2 bases and J shed 0 bases, with 8 bases lying between them. The CDR3 runs to 14 residues. The CDR3 sequence: CASSFQESNYGYTF. CDR3 DNA sequence: TGTGCCAGCAGCTTCCAGGAATCTAACTATGGCTACACCTTC.

V and J are TRBV7-6 and TRBJ1-1; D gene ambiguous. This CDR3 is built from 14 residues. V dropped 3 bases and J dropped 0 bases, with 8 bases sitting between them. In germline, CDR1 is SGHVS, CDR2 FNYEAQ. DNA for the CDR3: TGTGCCAGCAGCTTGTCCAGATTGAACACTGAAGCTTTCTTT. Translating gives CASSLSRLNTEAFF.

A word on this clonotype: The junction departs from the called germline gene at one end, perhaps through a read error. The chain employs TRBV6-1 and TRBJ2-5, with TRBD1 as a possible D gene (6 bases). The CDR3 sequence is 15 residues long. Germline-derived CDR1 and CDR2 are MNHNS and SASEGT. This chain's CDR3 is CASSSHRVIEETRYF. In DNA form, the CDR3 reads TGTGCCAGCAGTTCACACAGGGTAATTGAAGAGACCCGGTACTTC.

The chain has TRBV6-6 and TRBJ2-5, with D perhaps matching TRBD2 (7 bases). The V and J ends lost 2 bases and 5 bases respectively, with 21 bases between them. From germline, CDR1 is MNHNY and CDR2 SVGAGI (reference sequence). This CDR3 region has 17 residues. CDR3: CASSYLLGRGEKETQYF. CDR3 in DNA: TGTGCCAGCAGTTACCTTCTTGGGAGGGGGGAAAAGGAGACCCAGTACTTC.